Following are 9 T cell receptor beta chains from one sample sequenced in a study of shared clonotypes between healthy human individuals. Generated by immunoSEQ multiplex PCR, the TCRdb table keeps only in-frame clones and is missing some. Seen here are about 1 million clones, around four fifths observed once, and the top ten hold roughly 1.4%. The specimen sequenced was memory CD4+ T cells sorted from blood. This sample's subset: CD45RA-negative fraction. The receptors come from a man between 18 and 29 years old in good health.

CDR3 residues: CASSLNSFGGNSPLHF. For the CDR3, the DNA is TGTGCCAGCAGTTTAAACAGCTTCGGGGGTAATTCACCCCTCCACTTT. V and J are TRBV28 and TRBJ1-6; D might be TRBD1 (5 bases). V was clipped by 2 bases and J by 6 bases, with 14 bases between them. This CDR3 spans 16 amino acids. Germline V gene lookup returns CDR1 MDHEN and CDR2 SYDVKM.

Regarding this clone: A far bigger clonotype differs at one base, so this is likely a read error. The chain combines TRBV7-3 with TRBJ2-5; the D gene is possibly TRBD1 (6 bases). The CDR3 length is 13 residues. Germline V gene sequence: CDR1 SGHTA, CDR2 FQGTGA. Trimming took 5 bases from V and 5 from J, leaving 12 bases between them. In nucleotides, the CDR3 is TGTGCCAGCAGCCCAGGACAGTGGGAGACCCAGTACTTC. As protein: CASSPGQWETQYF.

This clone was recorded only once. The chain carries TRBV28 and TRBJ2-7, with 8 positions matching TRBD2. V lost 7 bases to trimming and J lost 1 base; unmatched junction nucleotides: 3. The CDR3 covers 13 residues. The germline gives CDR1 MDHEN, CDR2 SYDVKM. The CDR3 DNA sequence: TGTGCCAGCACCCGGGGGGGTTCCTACGAGCAGTACTTC. This translates into CASTRGGSYEQYF.

In this sample, this clone turned up a few times. The V call is TRBV6-6, the J call TRBJ2-2; D ambiguous. There are 12 residues in the CDR3. V lost 6 bases and J 7 bases, leaving 9 bases between the germline ends. The germline V gene encodes CDR1 MNHNY and CDR2 SVGAGI (reference sequence). CDR3 amino acids: CASRLEVGELFF. CDR3 bases: TGTGCCAGCAGACTCGAGGTCGGGGAGCTGTTTTTT.

The genes are TRBV9 and TRBJ2-3; D might be TRBD2 (6 bases). CDR1 is SGDLS and CDR2 is YYNGEE in the germline V gene. CDR3 length equals 17 residues. The V end was cut by 4 bases, the J end by 6 bases, with 24 bases between. The chain's CDR3 is CASSFADRATGEDTQYF. CDR3 DNA: TGTGCCAGCAGCTTTGCCGACCGGGCCACGGGGGAGGATACGCAGTATTTT.

The chain joins TRBV21-1 to TRBJ1-5. TRBV21-1 is described as a pseudogene. The CDR3 is made up of 17 amino acids. The CDR3 sequence: CASSTPTHLGGNQPQHF. In nucleotides, the CDR3 is TGTGCCAGCAGCACTCCGACTCACCTTGGGGGCAATCAGCCCCAGCATTTT.

On this clone: Other nucleotide sequences in the sample specify the same CDR3. The chain joins TRBV6-5 to TRBJ2-7; D may be TRBD1 or TRBD2 (5 bases each). In germline, CDR1 is MNHEY, CDR2 SVGAGI. V shed 2 bases and J shed 0 bases, with 11 bases lying between them. The CDR3 consists of 15 residues. The CDR3 here is CASSYAGTSSYEQYF. The CDR3 DNA sequence: TGTGCCAGCAGTTACGCAGGGACGAGCTCCTACGAGCAGTACTTC.

The genes are TRBV5-1 and TRBJ1-1, with 9 nucleotides matching TRBD1. CDR1 is SGHRS, CDR2 YFSETQ, per germline. The CDR3 contains 17 residues. V was pared by 3 bases and J by 1 base, with 10 bases of the junction left unmatched. DNA for the CDR3: TGCGCCAGCAGCTCAACAGGGGGCGCGATCACGAACACTGAAGCTTTCTTT. This sequence encodes CASSSTGGAITNTEAFF.

The chain is built from TRBV5-6 and TRBJ1-3; D possibly corresponds to TRBD1 (5 bases). The CDR3 consists of 17 residues. The ends were cut back, 0 bases at V and 0 bases at J, with 13 bases in the middle. Germline assignment: CDR1 SGHDT and CDR2 YYEEEE. CDR3 loop: CASSLGGTFSSGNTIYF. The CDR3 coding sequence is TGTGCCAGCAGCTTGGGGGGGACGTTCAGCTCTGGAAACACCATATATTTT.